This TCR beta chain was recovered during a study of blood T cell repertoires in COVID-19. The assay was immunoSEQ multiplex PCR, and TCRdb's table has in-frame clones only and misses some. This table has a few hundred thousand clones, around nine tenths appearing once. The CDR3 extends over 14 amino acids. The germline V gene has CDR1 SGHNT and CDR2 YENEEA. V shed 0 bases and J shed 1 base, with 5 bases lying between them. The sample taken for sequencing was peripheral blood. The V and J genes are TRBV11-3 and TRBJ2-3; D remains ambiguous. The TCR comes from a woman aged 55 to 70 with COVID-19, enrolled during active disease. This CDR3 is CASSLDGRTDTQYF. The CDR3 region has the DNA TGTGCCAGCAGCTTAGATGGGCGCACAGATACGCAGTATTTT.